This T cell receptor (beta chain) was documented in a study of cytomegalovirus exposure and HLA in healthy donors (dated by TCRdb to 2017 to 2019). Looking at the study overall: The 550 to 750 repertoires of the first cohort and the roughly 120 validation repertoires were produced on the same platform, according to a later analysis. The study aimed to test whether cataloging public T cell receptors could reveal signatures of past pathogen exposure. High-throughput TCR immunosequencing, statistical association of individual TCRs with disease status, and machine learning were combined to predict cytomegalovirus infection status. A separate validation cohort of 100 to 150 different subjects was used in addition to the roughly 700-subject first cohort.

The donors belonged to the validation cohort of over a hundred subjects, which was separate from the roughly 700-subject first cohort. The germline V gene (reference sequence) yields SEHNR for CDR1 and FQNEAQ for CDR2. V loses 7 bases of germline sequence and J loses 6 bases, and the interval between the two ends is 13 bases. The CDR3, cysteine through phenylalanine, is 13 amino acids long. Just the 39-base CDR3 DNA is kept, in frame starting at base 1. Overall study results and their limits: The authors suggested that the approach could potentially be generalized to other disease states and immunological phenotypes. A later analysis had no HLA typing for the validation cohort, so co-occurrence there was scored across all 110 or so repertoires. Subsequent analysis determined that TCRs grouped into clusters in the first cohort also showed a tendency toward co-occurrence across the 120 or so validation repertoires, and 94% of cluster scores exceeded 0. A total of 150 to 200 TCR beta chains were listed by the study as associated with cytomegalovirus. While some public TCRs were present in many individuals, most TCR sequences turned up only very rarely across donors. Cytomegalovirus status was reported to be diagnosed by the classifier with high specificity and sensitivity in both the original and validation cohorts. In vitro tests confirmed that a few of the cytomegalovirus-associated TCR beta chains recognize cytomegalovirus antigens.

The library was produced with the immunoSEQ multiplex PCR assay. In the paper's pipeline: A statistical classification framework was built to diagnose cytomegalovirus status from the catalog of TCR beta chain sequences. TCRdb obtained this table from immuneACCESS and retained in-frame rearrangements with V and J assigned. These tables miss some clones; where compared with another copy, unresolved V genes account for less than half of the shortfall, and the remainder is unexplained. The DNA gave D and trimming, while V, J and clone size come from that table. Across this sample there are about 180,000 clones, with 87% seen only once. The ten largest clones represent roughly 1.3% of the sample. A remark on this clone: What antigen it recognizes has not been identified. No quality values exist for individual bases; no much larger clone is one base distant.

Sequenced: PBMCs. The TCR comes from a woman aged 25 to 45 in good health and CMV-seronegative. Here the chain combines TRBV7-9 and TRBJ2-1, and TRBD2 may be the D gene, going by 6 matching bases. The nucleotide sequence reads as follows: TGTGCCAGCATTTCGGGGGAGAGCAATGAGCAGTTCTTC. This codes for CASISGESNEQFF. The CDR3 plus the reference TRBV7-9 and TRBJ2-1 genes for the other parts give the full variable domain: DTGVSQNPRHKITKRGQNVTFRCDPISEHNRLYWYRQTLGQGPEFLTYFQNEAQLEKSRLLSDRFSAERPKGSFSTLEIQRTEQGDSAMYLCASISGESNEQFFGPGTRLTVL.